This is a list of T cell receptor beta chains from one sample in a study of Ad26.COV2.S vaccination and SARS-CoV-2 variants. TCRdb keeps only in-frame clones here, not all; method: immunoSEQ multiplex PCR. Of roughly 390,000 clones listed, around nine tenths are singletons. This material consisted of peripheral blood, taken in a trial of Ad26.COV2.S vaccine versus placebo. These receptor sequences come from a person between 18 and 59 years old who received the Ad26.COV2.S COVID-19 vaccine or a placebo. Both conserved end residues are trimmed from each CDR3. Only some rows state a clone size, as once, few, many or a class for expanded clones.

clone_size: -
v_call: TRBV2
j_call: TRBJ1-1
cdr3_aa: ASSMTRGDTEAF

clone_size: once
v_call: TRBV11-2
j_call: TRBJ2-7
cdr3_aa: ASSARDRASYEQY

clone_size: -
v_call: TRBV29-1
j_call: TRBJ2-3
cdr3_aa: SDQMKGTDTQY

clone_size: -
v_call: TRBV4-1
j_call: TRBJ1-5
cdr3_aa: ASSQGTGGIVQPQH

clone_size: -
v_call: TRBV10-2
j_call: TRBJ1-4
cdr3_aa: ASKRQGREKLF

clone_size: -
v_call: TRBV9
j_call: TRBJ2-7
cdr3_aa: ASSVGTGSHEQY

clone_size: -
v_call: TRBV7-9
j_call: TRBJ2-1
cdr3_aa: ASSGGLAANNEQF

clone_size: -
v_call: TRBV19
j_call: TRBJ2-3
cdr3_aa: ASSPSPGEETDTQY

clone_size: -
v_call: TRBV7-8
j_call: TRBJ1-3
cdr3_aa: ASSSTRAQTLPGNTIY

clone_size: -
v_call: TRBV7-8
j_call: TRBJ2-2
cdr3_aa: ASSETAGVTGELF

clone_size: once
v_call: TRBV10-2
j_call: TRBJ2-7
cdr3_aa: ASSHGTISYEQY

clone_size: -
v_call: TRBV6-5
j_call: TRBJ1-6
cdr3_aa: ASSPVNYNSPLH

clone_size: -
v_call: TRBV14
j_call: TRBJ1-2
cdr3_aa: ASSQGADPYT

clone_size: -
v_call: TRBV4-1
j_call: TRBJ1-6
cdr3_aa: ASSQPSGGNSPLH

clone_size: -
v_call: TRBV5-1
j_call: TRBJ2-2
cdr3_aa: ASSLWTSNTGELF

clone_size: -
v_call: TRBV11-2
j_call: TRBJ2-7
cdr3_aa: ASSFRSSSEQY

clone_size: once
v_call: TRBV7-9
j_call: TRBJ1-2
cdr3_aa: ASSSDREDYGYT

clone_size: -
v_call: TRBV12-3/TRBV12-4
j_call: TRBJ2-1
cdr3_aa: ASVIIGQF

clone_size: -
v_call: TRBV2
j_call: TRBJ1-1
cdr3_aa: ASSEPGQPSQTF

clone_size: -
v_call: TRBV9
j_call: TRBJ2-3
cdr3_aa: ASSVEDRVADTQY

clone_size: -
v_call: TRBV6-4
j_call: TRBJ2-2
cdr3_aa: ASSDTYRVGTGELF

clone_size: -
v_call: TRBV4-1
j_call: TRBJ2-1
cdr3_aa: ASSQGTATGDEQF

clone_size: -
v_call: TRBV9
j_call: TRBJ1-2
cdr3_aa: ASSPPGGYYGYT

clone_size: -
v_call: TRBV5-4
j_call: TRBJ2-3
cdr3_aa: ASSRPGQSTDTQY

clone_size: -
v_call: TRBV4-2
j_call: TRBJ1-2
cdr3_aa: ASSQEVSGPYGYT

clone_size: -
v_call: TRBV10-3
j_call: TRBJ1-3
cdr3_aa: AIRSPGQGAGNTIY

clone_size: -
v_call: TRBV4-1
j_call: TRBJ2-1
cdr3_aa: ASSLLAGGPSYNEQF

clone_size: once
v_call: TRBV2
j_call: TRBJ2-2
cdr3_aa: ASKRGGIIGELF

clone_size: -
v_call: TRBV4-3
j_call: TRBJ2-3
cdr3_aa: ASSLPTGGPQY

clone_size: -
v_call: TRBV7-9
j_call: TRBJ2-1
cdr3_aa: ASSLVVGTTYNEQF

clone_size: -
v_call: TRBV19
j_call: TRBJ1-5
cdr3_aa: ASSIFTLQGNQPQH

clone_size: -
v_call: TRBV14
j_call: TRBJ2-1
cdr3_aa: ASSQEDYPTYNEQF

clone_size: -
v_call: TRBV24-1
j_call: TRBJ2-3
cdr3_aa: ATRAGSGTQY

clone_size: -
v_call: TRBV27
j_call: TRBJ1-2
cdr3_aa: ASSLTGSYGYT

clone_size: -
v_call: TRBV11-2
j_call: TRBJ2-7
cdr3_aa: ASSLDNPLMPHYEQY

clone_size: -
v_call: TRBV5-1
j_call: TRBJ2-3
cdr3_aa: ASSLVRQAGDTQY

clone_size: -
v_call: TRBV27
j_call: TRBJ2-7
cdr3_aa: ASSLLAGGTYEQY

clone_size: once
v_call: TRBV6-6
j_call: TRBJ2-5
cdr3_aa: ASIDSNQETQY

clone_size: -
v_call: TRBV3-1/TRBV3-2
j_call: TRBJ2-7
cdr3_aa: ASSQASVIRGDEQY

clone_size: -
v_call: TRBV18
j_call: TRBJ1-1
cdr3_aa: ASSPSGALRAF

clone_size: -
v_call: TRBV18
j_call: TRBJ1-1
cdr3_aa: ASSPPWTETNTEAF

clone_size: -
v_call: TRBV5-4
j_call: TRBJ1-2
cdr3_aa: ASRQEDYGYT

clone_size: -
v_call: TRBV12-3/TRBV12-4
j_call: TRBJ2-7
cdr3_aa: ASSSSRVEQY

clone_size: -
v_call: TRBV6-5
j_call: TRBJ1-2
cdr3_aa: ATSGGADYGYT

clone_size: -
v_call: TRBV6-5
j_call: TRBJ1-1
cdr3_aa: ASSYSRPTGSGEAF

clone_size: -
v_call: TRBV5-5
j_call: TRBJ1-4
cdr3_aa: ASNQGAANEKLF

clone_size: -
v_call: TRBV30
j_call: TRBJ2-4
cdr3_aa: AWGTGIAKNIQY

clone_size: -
v_call: TRBV7-9
j_call: TRBJ1-1
cdr3_aa: ASSTGRTNTEAF

clone_size: -
v_call: TRBV9
j_call: TRBJ1-2
cdr3_aa: ASSTNPSTGSTMDGYT

clone_size: -
v_call: TRBV6-2/TRBV6-3
j_call: TRBJ2-5
cdr3_aa: ASSYPSVGGTQETQY

clone_size: -
v_call: TRBV28
j_call: TRBJ1-2
cdr3_aa: ASSLRGVSYGYT

clone_size: once
v_call: TRBV6-2/TRBV6-3
j_call: TRBJ2-1
cdr3_aa: ASSHRDRGLEGEQF

clone_size: -
v_call: TRBV11-3
j_call: TRBJ1-4
cdr3_aa: ASSLILRVWLYIGKLF

clone_size: -
v_call: TRBV5-1
j_call: TRBJ1-2
cdr3_aa: ASTGGTTTNYGYT

clone_size: -
v_call: TRBV13
j_call: TRBJ2-3
cdr3_aa: ASVDRPGDTQY